The clone carrying this T cell receptor (beta chain) was counted between two and nine times. This entry comes from a study of tumour-infiltrating T cells in Burkitt lymphoma. The overall study: Repertoire clonality predicted overall and progression-free survival.

Clones were read by immunoSEQ multiplex PCR, and TCRdb kept only the in-frame ones, dropping some. The sample lists under 8,000 clones; roughly 15% were seen once. V shed 7 bases, J shed 7 bases, and the junction held 20 bases outside the gene matches. The CDR3 is 17 amino acids. CDR1 is SQVTM and CDR2 is ANQGSEA in the germline V gene. The specimen sequenced was tumor tissue. The sequence came from a human donor with diffuse large B-cell lymphoma. This sequence joins TRBV29-1 and TRBJ2-1; the match to TRBD2 covers 9 bases. The CDR3: CSDLIAGASGFRNEQFF. In DNA, the CDR3 is TGCAGCGACCTAATAGCGGGAGCAAGCGGGTTTAGGAATGAGCAGTTCTTC.